The rows below give T cell receptor beta chains drawn from one sample of a study of neurological immune-mediated disorders. TCRdb re-derived calls from the 5' RACE reads in MiXCR, one entry per CDR3 protein. The table lists 53,000 or so distinct CDR3 sequences, roughly 13% of them singletons. Sequencing was done on a sample of PBMCs. The receptors stem from a woman in her sixties with HTLV-1-associated myelopathy (HAM/TSP). The CDR3 runs from the conserved cysteine through the conserved F or W. The order of the fields is J gene, D gene, V gene, clone size, CDR3 DNA, CDR3 protein. The D gene is left open where the match is weak. Size tells how often a clone was seen (once, few, many) or the class of an expanded clone, and some rows leave it out.

TRBJ2-3	.	TRBV19	few	TGTGCCAGTAGTCCGCGGGACGGCCGCACAGATACGCAGTATTTT	CASSPRDGRTDTQYF
TRBJ2-7	TRBD1	TRBV7-2	many	TGTGCCAGCAGCCACGACTCGACAGGGAAGTACGAGCAGTACTTC	CASSHDSTGKYEQYF
TRBJ2-1	TRBD1	TRBV5-1	many	TGCGCCAGCAGCTTGACTCCAGGGGGCAGGAACAATGAGCAGTTCTTC	CASSLTPGGRNNEQFF
TRBJ1-6	.	TRBV6-1	few	TGTGCCAGCAGTGAAGGGGTTTCACCCCTCCACTTT	CASSEGVSPLHF
TRBJ2-5	.	TRBV12-3/TRBV12-4	many	TGTGCCAGCAGTTTAGCGGGGCTTGAGACCCAGTACTTC	CASSLAGLETQYF
TRBJ2-5	.	TRBV18	few	TGTGCCAGCTCACCGATCGGACTCGGGGGCGAAGAGACCCAGTACTTC	CASSPIGLGGEETQYF
TRBJ1-2	TRBD1	TRBV5-1	.	TGCGCCAGCAGCTCAGGTTGGGGACAGGGGCGGCTCTACACCTTC	CASSSGWGQGRLYTF
TRBJ2-1	TRBD2	TRBV20-1	many	TGCAGTGCTAGAGGACTAGCGGGGACCCTATACAATGAGCAGTTCTTC	CSARGLAGTLYNEQFF
TRBJ2-7	.	TRBV20-1	many	TGCAGTGCTAGAGTAGGCGGGTTTGGGACCTACGAGCAGTACTTC	CSARVGGFGTYEQYF
TRBJ1-4	TRBD1	TRBV12-3/TRBV12-4	many	TGTGCCAGCAGGACCGGGACAGGGGTCGAAAAACTGTTTTTT	CASRTGTGVEKLFF